These 6 T cell receptor beta chains came from one sample sequenced in a study of T cells after yellow fever vaccination (dated by TCRdb to between 2018 and 2020). What the treatment or condition label conveys for this sample: live attenuated yellow fever vaccine strain. Library construction relied on 5' RACE. Instrument used: Illumina NovaSeq 6000. TCRdb reprocessed the public reads (quality trimming at Q25 with fastp, clone calling with MiXCR) and kept in-frame beta chains. Each entry merges the rows of one CDR3 protein and shows their most common DNA and genes. The sample data list hundreds of thousands of distinct CDR3 sequences, and around 20% of these were observed just once. The top ten clonotypes cover over 15% of the sample. Sequenced material: PBMCs, taken before the yellow fever booster vaccination. The receptors stem from a man younger than 35 who received the YFV17D yellow fever vaccine.

This clonotype was detected only a few times. The V gene is TRBV28, the J gene TRBJ1-4, with 8 bases identical to TRBD1. Trimming cost V 4 bases and J 8 bases; bases outside gene matches: 12. The CDR3 length is 16 residues. Germline V CDR1 and CDR2: MDHEN, SYDVKM. The CDR3 reads CASSYAYRGRREKLFF. The CDR3 DNA follows: TGTGCCAGCAGTTACGCCTACAGGGGGAGGAGGGAAAAACTGTTTTTT.

This clonotype has more than one count but fewer than ten. The rearrangement uses TRBV7-3 and TRBJ2-5, with a possible D match to TRBD1 (5 bases). Trimming pared 5 bases from V and 4 bases from J, leaving 20 bases between. The CDR3 consists of 16 residues. CDR1 is SGHTA and CDR2 is FQGTGA in the germline V gene. As DNA, the CDR3 is TGTGCCAGCAGCCCCGAGTTCCCCAGGGATGGAGAGACCCAGTACTTC. Residues: CASSPEFPRDGETQYF.

The CDR3 sequence: CASSVPGGYGYTF. CDR3 DNA: TGTGCCAGCAGCGTACCAGGGGGCTATGGCTACACCTTC. The rearrangement links TRBV9 to TRBJ1-2, with 7 bases fitting TRBD1. Trimming at V came to 1 base and at J to 4 bases, leaving 1 base not matched to a gene. The germline V gene has CDR1 SGDLS and CDR2 YYNGEE. This CDR3 has 13 residues.

This clonotype was recorded only once. The chain is built from TRBV4-3 and TRBJ2-5; TRBD1 agrees at 7 bases. Trimming took 3 bases from V and 5 from J; bases not matched to a gene: 9. The germline V gene has CDR1 LGHNA and CDR2 YSLEER. The CDR3 has 15 amino acids. The CDR3 DNA follows: TGCGCCAGCAGCCATCATAGACAGGGTGGGGAGACCCAGTACTTC. Its translation is CASSHHRQGGETQYF.

The chain combines TRBV5-1 with TRBJ2-5; 8 bases map to TRBD2. Per the germline V gene, CDR1 is SGHRS and CDR2 is YFSETQ. V lost 4 bases, J lost 8 bases, and 10 bases stayed unmatched. This CDR3 is 14 amino acids long. The CDR3 DNA sequence: TGCGCCAGCAGCCCGGGGGGGTCTCATCATACCCAGTACTTC. Its translation: CASSPGGSHHTQYF.

CDR3 loop: CASSLETGNTEAFF. CDR3 bases: TGTGCCAGCAGTCTCGAGACGGGGAACACTGAAGCTTTCTTT. The chain uses TRBV6-5 and TRBJ1-1; D is ambiguous. There are 14 residues in the CDR3. In germline, CDR1 is MNHEY, CDR2 SVGAGI. Trimming stripped 5 bases from V and 1 base from J, with 11 bases between.